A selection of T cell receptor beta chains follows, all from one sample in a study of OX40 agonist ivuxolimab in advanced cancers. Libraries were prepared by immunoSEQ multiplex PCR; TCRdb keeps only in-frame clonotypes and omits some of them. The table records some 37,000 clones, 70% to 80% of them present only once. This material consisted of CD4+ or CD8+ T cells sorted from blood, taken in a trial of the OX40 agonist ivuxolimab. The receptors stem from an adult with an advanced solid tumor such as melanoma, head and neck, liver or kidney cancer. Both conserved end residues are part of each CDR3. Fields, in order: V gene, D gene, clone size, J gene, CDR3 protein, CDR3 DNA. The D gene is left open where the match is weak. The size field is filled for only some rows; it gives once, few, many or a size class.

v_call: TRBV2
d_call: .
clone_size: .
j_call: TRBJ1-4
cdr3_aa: CASSEGQRNEKLFF
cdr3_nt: TGTGCCAGCAGTGAGGGGCAGCGTAATGAAAAACTGTTTTTT

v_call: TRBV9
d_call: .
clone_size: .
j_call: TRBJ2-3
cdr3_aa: CASSVGGYLTDTQYF
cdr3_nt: TGTGCCAGCAGCGTAGGAGGGTACCTCACAGATACGCAGTATTTT

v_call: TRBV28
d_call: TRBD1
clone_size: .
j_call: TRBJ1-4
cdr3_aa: CASRPLDRGNEKLFF
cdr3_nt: TGTGCCAGCAGACCACTGGACAGGGGTAATGAAAAACTGTTTTTT

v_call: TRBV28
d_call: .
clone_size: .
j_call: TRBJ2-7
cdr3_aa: CASTGSKSSYEQYF
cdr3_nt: TGTGCCAGCACAGGTTCTAAAAGCTCCTACGAGCAGTACTTC

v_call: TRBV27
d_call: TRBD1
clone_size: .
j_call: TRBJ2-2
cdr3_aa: CASSFTGQGGTGELFF
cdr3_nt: TGTGCCAGCAGTTTCACCGGACAGGGCGGCACCGGGGAGCTGTTTTTT

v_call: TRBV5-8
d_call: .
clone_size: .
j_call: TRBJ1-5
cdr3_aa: CASSLDWDQPQHF
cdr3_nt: TGTGCCAGCAGCTTGGACTGGGATCAGCCCCAGCATTTT

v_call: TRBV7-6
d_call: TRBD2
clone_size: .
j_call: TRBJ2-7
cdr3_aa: CASSLIPGGFDEQYF
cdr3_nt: TGTGCCAGCAGCTTAATTCCGGGAGGGTTCGACGAGCAGTACTTC

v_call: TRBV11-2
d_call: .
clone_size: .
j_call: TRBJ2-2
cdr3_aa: CASSSIVQLGRSGELFF
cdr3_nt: TGTGCCAGCAGCTCAATAGTACAACTAGGACGTAGCGGGGAGCTGTTTTTT

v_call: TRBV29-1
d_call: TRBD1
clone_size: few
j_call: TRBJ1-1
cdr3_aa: CSGTGRGTEAFF
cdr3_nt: TGCAGCGGGACAGGGAGAGGCACTGAAGCTTTCTTT

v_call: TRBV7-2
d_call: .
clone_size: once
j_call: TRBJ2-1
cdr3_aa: CASSFDRDDRSTYNEQFF
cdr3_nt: TGTGCCAGCAGCTTCGACCGGGACGACAGGTCCACCTACAATGAGCAGTTCTTC

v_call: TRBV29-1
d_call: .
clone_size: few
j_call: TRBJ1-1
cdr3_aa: CSALPPRLPEAFF
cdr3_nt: TGCAGCGCCCTCCCACCCCGACTCCCTGAAGCTTTCTTT

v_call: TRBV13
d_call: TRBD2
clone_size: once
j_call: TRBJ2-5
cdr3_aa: CASSPGTSGKETQYF
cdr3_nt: TGTGCCAGCAGCCCCGGGACTAGCGGGAAAGAGACCCAGTACTTC

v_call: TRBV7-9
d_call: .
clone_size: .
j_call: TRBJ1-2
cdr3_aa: CASSLQEIYGYTF
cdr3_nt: TGTGCCAGCAGCTTGCAGGAGATCTATGGCTACACCTTC

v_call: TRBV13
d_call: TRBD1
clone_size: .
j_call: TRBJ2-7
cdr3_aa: CASSVGQGVHEQYF
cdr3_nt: TGTGCCAGCAGCGTCGGACAGGGAGTCCACGAGCAGTACTTC

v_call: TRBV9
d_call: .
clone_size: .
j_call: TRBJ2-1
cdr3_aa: CASSGSAQPYNEQFF
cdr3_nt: TGTGCCAGCAGCGGTAGCGCTCAACCGTACAATGAGCAGTTCTTC

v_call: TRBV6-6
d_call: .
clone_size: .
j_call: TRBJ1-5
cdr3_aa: CASSYLWVGSNQPQHF
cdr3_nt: TGTGCCAGCAGTTACCTCTGGGTAGGGTCCAATCAGCCCCAGCATTTT

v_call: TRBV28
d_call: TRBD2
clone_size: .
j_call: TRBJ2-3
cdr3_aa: CASSSPTSGSGDTQYF
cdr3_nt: TGTGCCAGCAGTTCCCCGACTAGCGGGAGTGGTGATACGCAGTATTTT

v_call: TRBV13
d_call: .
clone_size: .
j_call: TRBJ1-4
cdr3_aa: CASRTRGGRDEKLFF
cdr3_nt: TGTGCCAGCAGGACCCGAGGGGGTAGGGACGAAAAACTGTTTTTT

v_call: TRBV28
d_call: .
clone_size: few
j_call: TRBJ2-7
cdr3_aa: CASSFPGTEQYF
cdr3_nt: TGTGCCAGCAGTTTTCCCGGCACCGAGCAGTACTTC

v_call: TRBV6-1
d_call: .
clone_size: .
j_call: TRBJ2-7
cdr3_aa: CASTSDRTEQYF
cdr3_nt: TGTGCCAGCACCTCTGACCGAACGGAGCAGTACTTC

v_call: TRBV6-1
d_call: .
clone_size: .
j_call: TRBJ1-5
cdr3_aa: CASTEERVNQPQHF
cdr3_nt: TGTGCCAGCACGGAAGAAAGAGTAAATCAGCCCCAGCATTTT

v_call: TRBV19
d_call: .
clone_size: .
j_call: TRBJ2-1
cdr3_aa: CASSIETSSYNEQFF
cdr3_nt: TGTGCCAGTAGTATAGAGACTAGCTCCTACAATGAGCAGTTCTTC

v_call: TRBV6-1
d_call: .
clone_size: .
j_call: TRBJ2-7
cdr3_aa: CASSEAGTDYEQYF
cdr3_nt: TGTGCCAGCAGTGAAGCCGGGACGGACTACGAGCAGTACTTC

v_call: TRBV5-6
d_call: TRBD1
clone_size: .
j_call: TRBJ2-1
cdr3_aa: CASSGPGQGAYNEQFF
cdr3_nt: TGTGCCAGCAGCGGACCGGGACAGGGGGCTTACAATGAGCAGTTCTTC

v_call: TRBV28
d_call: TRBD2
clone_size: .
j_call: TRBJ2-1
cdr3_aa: CASLRTSGPSSYNEQFF
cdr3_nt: TGTGCCAGCCTTCGGACTAGCGGGCCTAGCTCCTACAATGAGCAGTTCTTC

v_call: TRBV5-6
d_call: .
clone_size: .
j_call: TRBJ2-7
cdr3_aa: CASSPTGTYEQYF
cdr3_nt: TGTGCCAGCAGCCCCACAGGGACCTACGAGCAGTACTTC

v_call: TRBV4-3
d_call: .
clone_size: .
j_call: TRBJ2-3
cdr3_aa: CASSQEATRRDTQYF
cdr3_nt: TGCGCCAGCAGCCAAGAAGCGACCAGGAGGGATACGCAGTATTTT

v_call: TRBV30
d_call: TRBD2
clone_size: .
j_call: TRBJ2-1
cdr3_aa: CACWTSGGYNEQFF
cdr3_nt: TGTGCCTGTTGGACTAGCGGGGGCTACAATGAGCAGTTCTTC

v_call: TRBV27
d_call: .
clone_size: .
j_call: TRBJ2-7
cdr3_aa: CASSFAGSAYEQYF
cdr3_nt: TGTGCCAGCAGTTTTGCAGGGTCGGCCTACGAGCAGTACTTC

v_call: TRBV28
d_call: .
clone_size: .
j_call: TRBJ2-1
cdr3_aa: CASSSFQGLTFGEQFF
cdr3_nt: TGTGCCAGCAGTTCCTTTCAGGGTCTAACATTCGGTGAGCAGTTCTTC

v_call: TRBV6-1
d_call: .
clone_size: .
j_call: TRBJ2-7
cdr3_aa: CASSELSASYEQYF
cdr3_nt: TGTGCCAGCAGTGAATTGAGTGCTAGCTACGAGCAGTACTTC

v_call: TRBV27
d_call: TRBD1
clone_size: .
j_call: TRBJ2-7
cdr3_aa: CASSPRTGRFDEQYF
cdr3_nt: TGTGCCAGCAGTCCCCGGACAGGGAGATTCGACGAGCAGTACTTC

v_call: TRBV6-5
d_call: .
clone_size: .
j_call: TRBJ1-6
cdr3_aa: CASTPGLFNSPLHF
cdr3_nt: TGTGCCAGCACCCCGGGACTCTTTAATTCACCCCTCCACTTT

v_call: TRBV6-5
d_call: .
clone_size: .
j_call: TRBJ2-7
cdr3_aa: CASSPGTVWAEQYF
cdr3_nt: TGTGCCAGCAGTCCCGGGACGGTCTGGGCCGAGCAGTACTTC

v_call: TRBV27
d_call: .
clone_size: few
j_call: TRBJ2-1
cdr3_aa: CASKEGNEQFF
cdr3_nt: TGTGCCAGCAAGGAGGGAAATGAGCAGTTCTTC

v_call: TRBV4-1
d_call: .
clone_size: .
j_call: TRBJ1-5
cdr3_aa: CASSQDWGGGQPQHF
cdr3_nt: TGCGCCAGCAGCCAAGATTGGGGGGGAGGTCAGCCCCAGCATTTT

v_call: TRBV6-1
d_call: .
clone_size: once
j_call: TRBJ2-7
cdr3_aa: CASSEEGWASEEQYF
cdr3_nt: TGTGCCAGCAGTGAGGAGGGGTGGGCTTCGGAGGAGCAGTACTTC

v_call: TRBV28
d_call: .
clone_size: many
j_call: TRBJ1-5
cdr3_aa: CASSFGGAQPQHF
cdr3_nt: TGTGCCAGCAGTTTTGGAGGGGCTCAGCCCCAGCATTTT

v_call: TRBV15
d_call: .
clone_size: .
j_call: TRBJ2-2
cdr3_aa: CATSRLDGGELFF
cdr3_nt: TGTGCCACCAGCAGACTAGATGGCGGGGAGCTGTTTTTT

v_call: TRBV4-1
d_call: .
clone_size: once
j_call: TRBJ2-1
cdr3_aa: CASSQERGRSYNEQFF
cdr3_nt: TGCGCCAGCAGCCAAGAAAGGGGACGCTCCTACAATGAGCAGTTCTTC

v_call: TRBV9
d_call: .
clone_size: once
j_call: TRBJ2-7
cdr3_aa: CASSVEGTSYEQYF
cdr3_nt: TGTGCCAGCAGCGTGGAAGGGACCTCCTACGAGCAGTACTTC

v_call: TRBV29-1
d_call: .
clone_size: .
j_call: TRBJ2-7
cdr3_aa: CSAGTDTSYEQYF
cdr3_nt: TGCAGCGCCGGGACTGACACCTCCTACGAGCAGTACTTC

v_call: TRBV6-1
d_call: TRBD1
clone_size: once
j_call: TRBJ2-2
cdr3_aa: CATEGDRVSGELFF
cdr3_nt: TGTGCCACTGAGGGGGACAGGGTGTCCGGGGAGCTGTTTTTT

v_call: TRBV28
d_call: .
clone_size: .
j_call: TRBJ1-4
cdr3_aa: CASSSPTEEKLFF
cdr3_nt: TGTGCCAGCAGTTCGCCTACCGAGGAAAAACTGTTTTTT

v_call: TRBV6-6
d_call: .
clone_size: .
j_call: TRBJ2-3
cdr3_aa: CASSYSSQTDTQYF
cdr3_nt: TGTGCCAGCAGTTACTCGAGTCAGACAGATACGCAGTATTTT

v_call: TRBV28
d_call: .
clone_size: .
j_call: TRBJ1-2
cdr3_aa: CASSFPAALDDGYTF
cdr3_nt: TGTGCCAGCAGTTTTCCGGCAGCCCTTGATGATGGCTACACCTTC

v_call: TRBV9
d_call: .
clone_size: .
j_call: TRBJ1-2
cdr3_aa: CASSVASVGAPYYGYTF
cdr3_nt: TGTGCCAGCAGCGTAGCTTCGGTCGGGGCCCCCTACTATGGCTACACCTTC

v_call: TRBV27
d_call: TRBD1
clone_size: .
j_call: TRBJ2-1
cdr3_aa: CASSLWGTGEAQFF
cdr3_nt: TGTGCCAGCAGTTTATGGGGGACAGGCGAAGCGCAGTTCTTC

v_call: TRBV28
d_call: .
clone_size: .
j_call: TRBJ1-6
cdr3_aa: CASSSGPQTYNSPLHF
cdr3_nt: TGTGCCAGCAGTTCAGGGCCCCAAACCTATAATTCACCCCTCCACTTT